The clone carrying this TCR beta chain was detected once. This sample stems from a study of CD8 T cells in Susac syndrome. Study information: Among the sequenced Susac syndrome patients, more than five had active disease while fewer than 10 were in remission.

This CDR3 contains 17 residues. CDR1 and CDR2 from the germline V gene are LGHDT and YNNKEL (reference sequence). Trimming stripped 1 base from V and 5 bases from J, with 18 bases between. When the RNA was reverse transcribed, random hexamers were used with an input of roughly 0.45 to 1 ug. Each CDR3 protein gets one entry after TCRdb re-called the immunoSEQ multiplex PCR reads with MiXCR. The profile covers fewer than 140,000 distinct CDR3 sequences, with roughly 94% appearing a single time and 0.41% taken by the ten largest. The sample was CD8+ T cells from PBMCs. J is TRBJ2-1 and V is TRBV3-1; D is uncertain. This receptor was identified in a human donor with Susac syndrome. CDR3 sequence reads: CASSQVIIRAGDNEQFF. The CDR3 nucleotides are TGTGCCAGCAGCCAAGTAATCATCCGGGCAGGAGACAATGAGCAGTTCTTC.